What follows are 3 T cell receptor beta chains derived from one specimen sequenced in a study of blood T cell repertoires in COVID-19. Data came from immunoSEQ multiplex PCR; TCRdb stores just in-frame clones and leaves some out. The sample lists more than 200,000 clones; about 86% were seen once. The specimen sequenced was peripheral blood. The receptors shown here come from a man aged 25-45 years with active or convalescent COVID-19.

The chain carries TRBV5-5 and TRBJ2-5, with 7 bases lining up with TRBD1. J was trimmed by 3 bases and V by 4 bases; bases with no gene match: 12. The CDR3 extends over 16 amino acids. Germline values: CDR1 SGHKS, CDR2 YYEKEE (reference sequence). CDR3 loop: CASSVDRESPEETQYF. CDR3 nucleotide sequence: TGTGCCAGCAGCGTAGACAGGGAATCGCCCGAAGAGACCCAGTACTTC.

This clone was counted a single time. V gene TRBV27 combines with J gene TRBJ1-6; D is unclear. Trimming removed 3 bases from V and 0 bases from J, with 15 bases in between. CDR1 and CDR2 (germline): MNHEY, SMNVEV (reference sequence). There are 18 residues in the CDR3. The CDR3, as DNA: TGTGCCAGCAGTTTCCGACTCCGAAAAAGCTCCTATAATTCACCCCTCCACTTT. This encodes CASSFRLRKSSYNSPLHF.

CDR3 bases: TGCGCCAGCAGTGCTAGCGGGGCGTACCAAGAGACCCAGTACTTC. It is translated as CASSASGAYQETQYF. The chain carries TRBV5-1 and TRBJ2-5; the match to TRBD2 covers 9 bases. The CDR3 has 15 residues. With 5 bases clipped from V and 0 bases from J, the junction kept 5 bases outside the gene matches. Germline assignment: CDR1 SGHRS and CDR2 YFSETQ.